The sequence of this T cell receptor beta chain was determined in a study of shared clonotypes between healthy human individuals. Findings and limits, study-wide: Sequencing of the sorted subsets was shown by rarefaction to be incomplete despite large depth. Compared with memory subsets, naive subsets generally had larger estimated richness.

As to this clone: Antigen: not known.

CD8 cells regarded as naive lacked CD45RO, were positively chosen for CCR7, and omitted terminally differentiated effector memory CD45RA+ cells. The repertoire was sequenced with immunoSEQ multiplex PCR; TCRdb's copy has only in-frame clones and lacks some. This sample has millions of clones; just over 90% occur once, and the top ten carry approximately 1.7%. This clonotype was obtained from a man aged 18 to 35 in good health. Some clones in this sample may be carry-over from other donors' samples. Material for sequencing was naive CD8+ T cells from PBMCs.

The CDR3 sequence is CASSLDLDILQPQHF. In nucleotides, the CDR3 is TGTGCCAGCAGCTTAGATCTGGACATACTTCAGCCCCAGCATTTT. V gene TRBV7-8 combines with J gene TRBJ1-5, with D maybe TRBD1 (5 bases). CDR3 length: 15 amino acids. From germline, CDR1 is SGHVS and CDR2 FQNEAQ. With 1 base removed from V and 6 bases from J, the gap between germline ends came to 13 bases. Combining the CDR3 with reference TRBV7-8 and TRBJ1-5 gives the whole variable domain GAGVSQSPRYKVAKRGQDVALRCDPISGHVSLFWYQQALGQGPEFLTYFQNEAQLDKSGLPSDRFFAERPEGSVSTLKIQRTQQEDSAVYLCASSLDLDILQPQHFGDGTRLSIL.